Following are 20 T cell receptor beta chains from one sample sequenced in a study of blood T cells in healthy people across ages. Through a sample-barcoded 5' primer and a J-beta primer mix, a second PCR was run for roughly 7 to 12 cycles. TCRdb ran MiXCR on the 5' RACE reads and lists one entry per CDR3 protein. The table shows around 990,000 distinct CDR3 sequences, with 30% to 40% occurring only once. Sequenced material: blood. Source of these receptors: a man aged 18 to 29 in good health.

The J gene is TRBJ2-7, the V gene TRBV20-1, with 11 bases aligning to TRBD2. Gene TRBJ2-4 matches the end of the DNA better, so the J call may be wrong. This CDR3 has 15 residues. The germline V gene encodes CDR1 DFQATT and CDR2 SNEGSKA (reference sequence). CDR3 region: CSARAGLAVKNIQYF. Written as DNA, the CDR3 is TGCAGTGCTAGAGCGGGACTAGCGGTCAAAAACATTCAGTACTTC.

This clonotype came up once. J is TRBJ2-2 and V is TRBV24-1; the D gene is possibly TRBD2 (5 bases). The length of the CDR3 is 14 residues. Trimming pared 9 bases from V and 2 bases from J, leaving 12 bases between. CDR1 and CDR2 from the germline V gene are KGHDR and SFDVKD. Written as DNA, the CDR3 is TGTGCCACCGAAGGACTGTTAAACACCGGGGAGCTGTTTTTT. Translation gives CATEGLLNTGELFF.

This clonotype was recorded once. The V call is TRBV4-3, the J call TRBJ2-2; 9 bases align to TRBD2. The CDR3 has 16 amino acids. V was clipped by 0 bases and J by 4 bases; unmatched bases: 3. CDR1 is LGHNA and CDR2 is YSLEER in the germline V gene. The CDR3 DNA is TGCGCCAGCAGCCAAGAGTTAGCGGGGGCCACCGGGGAGCTGTTTTTT. Amino acids: CASSQELAGATGELFF.

This chain uses TRBV27 with TRBJ2-1, with TRBD1 matching over 7 bases. V lost 10 bases, J lost 7 bases, and 19 bases stayed unmatched. Germline V gene sequence: CDR1 MNHEY, CDR2 SMNVEV (reference sequence). CDR3 size: 16 residues. CDR3 coding DNA: TGTGCCACCACTAAAGGGGGCAGGAACCGTGGGAATGAGCAGTTCTTC. Encoded protein: CATTKGGRNRGNEQFF.

The sample holds a few counts of this clonotype. The rearrangement links TRBV20-1 to TRBJ2-1, with 13 bases lining up with TRBD2. The CDR3 has 16 residues. The V gene end was trimmed by 1 base and the J gene end by 10 bases; junction bases not matched to a gene: 10. From germline, CDR1 is DFQATT and CDR2 SNEGSKA (reference sequence). CDR3 loop: CSARVKLAGGPQEQFF. The CDR3 nucleotides read TGCAGTGCTAGAGTCAAACTAGCGGGGGGGCCACAGGAGCAGTTCTTC.

The rearrangement uses TRBV7-9 and TRBJ2-2, with D uncertain. V lost 7 bases and J lost 0, with 9 bases in between. Germline CDR1 and CDR2: SEHNR and FQNEAQ (reference sequence). The CDR3 extends over 14 amino acids. The DNA for the CDR3 is TGTGCCAGCACCCTACAATCGAACACCGGGGAGCTGTTTTTT. Amino acid sequence: CASTLQSNTGELFF.

The rearrangement links TRBV21-1 to TRBJ2-7; TRBD1 is the table's D call, not checked against the DNA. TRBV21-1 is a listed pseudogene. CDR3 size: 15 residues. CDR3 sequence reads: CASSTRTYDLREQYF. CDR3 DNA: TGTGCCAGCAGCACCCGGACGTACGACCTTCGCGAGCAGTACTTC.

This clonotype was seen ten or more times. The chain recombines TRBV7-2 with TRBJ2-1, with 8 bases aligning to TRBD1. Germline CDR1 and CDR2: SGHTA and FQGNSA. This CDR3 region has 15 residues. V lost 4 bases to trimming and J lost 2 bases; unmatched junction nucleotides: 4. CDR3 sequence (DNA): TGTGCCAGCAGCTCTTGGACAGGGCCCTACAATGAGCAGTTCTTC. It is translated as CASSSWTGPYNEQFF.

The gene calls are TRBV12-3 or TRBV12-4 and TRBJ2-7; D gene uncertain. Deletions cut 8 bases from V and 9 bases from J, with 17 bases between. The CDR3 runs to 12 residues. The CDR3 nucleotides are TGTGCCAGCGGCACGTACCGTGACGGGCAGTACTTC. Protein sequence: CASGTYRDGQYF.

This chain uses TRBV10-3 with TRBJ2-2; the D is unclear. Trimming took off 2 bases at V and 1 base at J, with 17 bases between the two ends. Germline CDR1 and CDR2: ENHRY and SYGVKD. The CDR3 has 18 amino acids. In DNA form, the CDR3 reads TGTGCCATCAGTGAGCCGTCCGGTAGGGAAGGGAACACCGGGGAGCTGTTTTTT. It is translated as CAISEPSGREGNTGELFF.

In DNA, the CDR3 is TGTGCCAGCAGTCTGGGGCGATTGGAGTGCGAGCAGTACTTC. The encoded protein is CASSLGRLECEQYF. The rearrangement uses TRBV25-1 and TRBJ2-7; D might be TRBD1 (5 bases). The CDR3 has 14 amino acids. The V gene's germline CDR1 is MGHDK and CDR2 SYGVNS. V was shortened by 5 bases and J by 6 bases, with 17 bases between the two germline ends.

This chain uses TRBV21-1 with TRBJ2-3; TRBD1 reflects the table's D call only, with no check against the DNA. TRBV21-1 is a known pseudogene. This CDR3 contains 15 residues. The CDR3 sequence is CASSNGTGDGDTQYF. The CDR3 coding sequence is TGTGCCAGCAGCAATGGAACGGGGGACGGAGATACGCAGTATTTT.

The chain has TRBV20-1 and TRBJ2-7, with D perhaps matching TRBD1 (6 bases). The CDR3 has 14 amino acids. Trimming cost V 6 bases and J 0 bases, with 15 bases left between them. The V gene's germline CDR1 is DFQATT and CDR2 SNEGSKA (reference sequence). CDR3 region: CSAEGQSSSYEQYF. DNA of the CDR3: TGCAGTGCAGAAGGACAGAGCAGCTCCTACGAGCAGTACTTC.

This chain connects TRBV9 to TRBJ2-2; a possible D gene is TRBD1 (6 bases). Trimming cost V 3 bases and J 0 bases, with 15 bases left between them. CDR1 SGDLS and CDR2 YYNGEE come from the germline V gene. This CDR3 spans 17 amino acids. The CDR3 loop reads CASSGAQGRTNTGELFF. DNA of the CDR3: TGTGCCAGCAGCGGAGCACAGGGAAGGACGAACACCGGGGAGCTGTTTTTT.

The chain has TRBV5-1 and TRBJ2-1; D is unresolved. TRBJ2-7 explains the end of the DNA better; the J call may be wrong. CDR1 is SGHRS and CDR2 is YFSETQ in the germline V gene. The CDR3 sequence is 12 residues long. The CDR3 loop reads CASRNSYNEQYF. DNA of the CDR3: TGCGCCAGCAGAAATTCCTACAATGAGCAGTACTTC.

Comment on this clonotype: A much larger clonotype is one base distant, so this may be a read error. The V call is TRBV6-5, the J call TRBJ2-6; the D gene is possibly TRBD2 (5 bases). Germline V gives CDR1 MNHEY, CDR2 SVGAGI. This CDR3 has 15 residues. Here the CDR3 reads CTSSYSGTGANVLTF. The CDR3 nucleotides read TGTACCAGCAGTTACTCGGGGACTGGGGCCAACGTCCTGACTTTC.

This clonotype has just a few counts. The chain combines TRBV7-2 with TRBJ1-2; 7 bases fit TRBD1. CDR1 is SGHTA and CDR2 is FQGNSA in the germline V gene. V lost 5 bases and J lost 4; bases outside the gene matches: 7. The CDR3 contains 14 residues. The DNA of the CDR3 is TGTGCCAGCAGCAATCCGACAGGGACCTATGGCTACACCTTC. This encodes CASSNPTGTYGYTF.

This clonotype was observed a handful of times. The V gene is TRBV6-4, the J gene TRBJ2-7; D possibly corresponds to TRBD2 (5 bases). Germline V lookup: CDR1 MRHNA, CDR2 SNTAGT. CDR3 size: 17 residues. V was clipped by 2 bases and J by 2 bases, with 19 bases between them. CDR3 sequence reads: CASSDPLQRTVTYEQYF. CDR3 nucleotides: TGTGCCAGCAGTGACCCCTTACAGCGGACTGTTACCTACGAGCAGTACTTC.

The chain employs TRBV29-1 and TRBJ1-2; TRBD1 agrees at 7 bases. Trimming took 2 bases from V and 6 from J; bases not matched to a gene: 6. Germline CDR1 reads SQVTM; CDR2 reads ANQGSEA. The CDR3 is 13 amino acids. The CDR3 sequence is CSVERRGRHGYTF. The CDR3 coding sequence is TGCAGCGTTGAAAGGAGGGGGCGGCATGGCTACACCTTC.

This clonotype was counted a few times. The chain uses TRBV3-1 and TRBJ2-3, with 12 bases identical to TRBD2. CDR1 and CDR2 from the germline V gene are LGHDT and YNNKEL (reference sequence). The CDR3 loop spans 17 amino acids. Trimming at V came to 4 bases and at J to 5 bases, leaving 10 bases not matched to a gene. Here the CDR3 reads CASSPTSGGPLRDTQYF. The CDR3 region has the DNA TGTGCCAGCAGCCCGACTAGCGGGGGCCCCTTAAGAGATACGCAGTATTTT.